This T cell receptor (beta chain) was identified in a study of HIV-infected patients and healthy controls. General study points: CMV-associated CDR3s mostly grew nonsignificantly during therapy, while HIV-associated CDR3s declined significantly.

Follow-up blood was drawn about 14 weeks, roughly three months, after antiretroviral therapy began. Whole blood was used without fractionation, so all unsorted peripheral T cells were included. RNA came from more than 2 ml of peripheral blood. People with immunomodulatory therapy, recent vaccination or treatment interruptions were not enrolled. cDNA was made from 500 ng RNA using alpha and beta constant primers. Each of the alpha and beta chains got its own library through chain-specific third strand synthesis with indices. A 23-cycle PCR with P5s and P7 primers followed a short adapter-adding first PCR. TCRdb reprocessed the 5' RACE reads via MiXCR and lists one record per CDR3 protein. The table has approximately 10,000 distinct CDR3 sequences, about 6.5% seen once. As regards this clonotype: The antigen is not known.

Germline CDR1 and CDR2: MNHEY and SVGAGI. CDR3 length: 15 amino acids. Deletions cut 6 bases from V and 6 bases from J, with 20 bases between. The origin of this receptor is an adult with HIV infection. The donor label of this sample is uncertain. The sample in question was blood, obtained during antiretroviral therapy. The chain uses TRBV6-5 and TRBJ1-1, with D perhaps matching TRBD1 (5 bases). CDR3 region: CASRGLHRGEAEAFF. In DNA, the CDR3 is TGTGCCAGCAGGGGACTACATAGAGGGGAAGCTGAAGCTTTCTTT.